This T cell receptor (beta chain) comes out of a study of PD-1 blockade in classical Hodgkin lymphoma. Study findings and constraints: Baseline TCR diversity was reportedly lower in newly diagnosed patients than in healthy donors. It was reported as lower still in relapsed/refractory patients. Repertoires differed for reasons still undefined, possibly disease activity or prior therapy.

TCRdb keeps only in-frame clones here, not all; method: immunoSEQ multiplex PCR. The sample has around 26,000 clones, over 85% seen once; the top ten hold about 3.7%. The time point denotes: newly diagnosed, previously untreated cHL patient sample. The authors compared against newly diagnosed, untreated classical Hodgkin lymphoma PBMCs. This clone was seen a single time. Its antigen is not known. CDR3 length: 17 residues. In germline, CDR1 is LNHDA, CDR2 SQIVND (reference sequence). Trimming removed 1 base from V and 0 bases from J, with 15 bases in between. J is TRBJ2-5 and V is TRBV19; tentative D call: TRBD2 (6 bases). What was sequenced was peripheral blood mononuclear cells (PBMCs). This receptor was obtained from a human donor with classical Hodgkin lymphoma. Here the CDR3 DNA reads TGTGCCAGTAGTATAGGGCGCGAGGGAGGACACCAAGAGACCCAGTACTTC. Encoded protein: CASSIGREGGHQETQYF.